One sample yielded the 5 T cell receptor beta chains listed below, sequenced in a study of siplizumab effects on memory and regulatory T cells. Assay used: immunoSEQ multiplex PCR; TCRdb lists only in-frame clones, some missing. Seen here are about 50,000 clones, 93% observed once, and the top ten hold 17%. Sequenced material: CD8+ T cells sorted from blood. The receptors originated from a human donor in good health.

The chain links TRBV27 to TRBJ2-1; D tentatively reads TRBD1 or TRBD2 (5 bases each). V was trimmed by 3 bases and J by 7 bases, leaving 16 bases between them. CDR1 MNHEY and CDR2 SMNVEV come from the germline V gene (reference sequence). This CDR3 contains 15 residues. CDR3 sequence (DNA): TGTGCCAGCAGTTTTGAGGGCAGGGTGGATAATGAGCAGTTCTTC. This gives the protein CASSFEGRVDNEQFF.

This clone was detected only once. The chain has TRBV19 and TRBJ1-1, with a weak D call TRBD1 (5 bases). The ends were cut back, 11 bases at V and 1 base at J, with 11 bases in the middle. This CDR3 has 12 amino acids. Germline lookup yields CDR1 LNHDA and CDR2 SQIVND (reference sequence). The CDR3, as DNA: TGTGCCTCGACAGAGAAGAACACTGAAGCTTTCTTT. This translates into CASTEKNTEAFF.

The V and J genes are TRBV7-6 and TRBJ2-7; D may be TRBD2 (5 bases). The CDR3 has 13 residues. Trimming cost V 1 base and J 1 base, with 5 bases left between them. CDR1 SGHVS and CDR2 FNYEAQ come from the germline V gene. The CDR3 is CASSLGESYEQYF. CDR3 nucleotide sequence: TGTGCCAGCAGCTTAGGGGAGTCCTACGAGCAGTACTTC.

CDR3 amino acids: CASSQVGSPGGVFVELFF. CDR3 in DNA: TGCGCCAGCAGCCAAGTGGGATCTCCAGGGGGCGTTTTTGTAGAACTGTTTTTT. The rearrangement uses TRBV4-1 and TRBJ1-4, with TRBD1 matching over 8 bases. This CDR3 contains 18 residues. Trimming at V came to 1 base and at J to 12 bases, leaving 19 bases not matched to a gene. Germline CDR1 and CDR2: MGHRA and YSYEKL.

This chain links TRBV19 with TRBJ2-7, with 7 positions matching TRBD1. Per the germline V gene, CDR1 is LNHDA and CDR2 is SQIVND (reference sequence). V lost 6 bases to trimming and J lost 5 bases; unmatched junction nucleotides: 13. The CDR3 is made up of 15 amino acids. This CDR3 is CASSPDNRGVNEQYF. The CDR3 coding sequence is TGTGCCAGTAGCCCCGATAACAGGGGTGTCAACGAGCAGTACTTC.